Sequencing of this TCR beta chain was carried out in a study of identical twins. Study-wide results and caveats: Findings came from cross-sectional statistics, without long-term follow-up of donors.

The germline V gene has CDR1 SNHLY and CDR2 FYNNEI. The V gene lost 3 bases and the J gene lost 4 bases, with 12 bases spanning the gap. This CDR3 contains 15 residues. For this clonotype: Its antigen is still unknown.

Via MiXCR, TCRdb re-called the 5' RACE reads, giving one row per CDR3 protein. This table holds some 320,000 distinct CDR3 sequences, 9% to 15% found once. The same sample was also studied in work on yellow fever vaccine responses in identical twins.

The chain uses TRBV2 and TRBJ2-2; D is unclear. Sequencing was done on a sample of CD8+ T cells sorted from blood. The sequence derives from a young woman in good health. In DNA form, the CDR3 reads TGTGCCAGCAGTGAGATCGAGATGGGCACCGGGGAGCTGTTTTTT. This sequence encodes CASSEIEMGTGELFF.